Listed here are 19 T cell receptor beta chains from one sample, sequenced in a study of identical twins' blood T cells. Each CDR3 protein is one row after TCRdb ran MiXCR on the 5' RACE reads. The repertoire consists of roughly 380,000 distinct CDR3 sequences, with around 30% occurring once and the leading ten covering 5.5% to 7%. Sequencing was carried out using PBMCs. These receptors all come from a woman aged 18-49 years in good health.

This clonotype was detected a few times. This sequence joins TRBV29-1 and TRBJ1-2; 8 bases align to TRBD1. The CDR3 spans 15 residues. The germline V gene encodes CDR1 SQVTM and CDR2 ANQGSEA. Trimming cost V 3 bases and J 3 bases; bases outside gene matches: 9. The CDR3 protein is CSVDGQGGTDYGYTF. The CDR3 DNA is TGCAGCGTTGACGGACAGGGAGGAACGGACTATGGCTACACCTTC.

The rearrangement uses TRBV29-1 and TRBJ2-2; D not certain. There are 11 residues in the CDR3. V gave up 4 bases and J gave up 9 bases, with 9 bases separating them. Germline CDR1 and CDR2: SQVTM and ANQGSEA. The CDR3, as DNA: TGCAGCGTTGTAGTGGGCTGGGAGCTGTTTTTT. Residues: CSVVVGWELFF.

This clonotype was seen at least ten times. The chain recombines TRBV6-1 with TRBJ1-2; 8 bases are shared with TRBD1. J gave up 6 bases and V 3 bases, and 9 bases lay outside the gene matches. Per the germline V gene, CDR1 is MNHNS and CDR2 is SASEGT. The CDR3 contains 15 residues. The DNA of the CDR3 is TGTGCCAGCAGTGATAGTTCTGGACAGGGTCATGGCTACACCTTC. It specifies CASSDSSGQGHGYTF.

This clonotype was recorded only once. This chain uses TRBV20-1 with TRBJ2-1; D call uncertain. The CDR3 has 13 residues. Per the germline V gene, CDR1 is DFQATT and CDR2 is SNEGSKA (reference sequence). V lost 8 bases, J lost 0 bases, and 11 bases lay in between. The CDR3 sequence: CSTDHSSYNEQFF. In nucleotides, the CDR3 is TGCAGTACCGACCACAGCTCCTACAATGAGCAGTTCTTC.

For this clonotype: This could be a read error, since a much larger clone is one nucleotide away. This chain links TRBV23-1 with TRBJ1-1; D unclear. TRBV23-1 is recorded as an ORF, its role being uncertain. With 0 bases removed from V and 10 bases from J, the gap between germline ends came to 9 bases. CDR3 length: 12 residues. CDR3 DNA sequence: TGCGCCAGCAGTCAATCATTGCACCCAGCTTTCTTT. Its translation is CASSQSLHPAFF.

This clonotype was seen a handful of times. The CDR3 loop is CSARTSGKISYEQYF. CDR3 bases: TGCAGTGCTAGGACTAGCGGGAAAATCTCCTACGAGCAGTACTTC. This chain connects TRBV20-1 to TRBJ2-7; 11 bases fit TRBD2. Germline CDR1 is DFQATT and CDR2 is SNEGSKA (reference sequence). J was trimmed by 0 bases and V by 3 bases; bases with no gene match: 4. The CDR3 is 15 amino acids.

This sequence joins TRBV25-1 and TRBJ1-2; the D gene is possibly TRBD1 (5 bases). Germline lookup yields CDR1 MGHDK and CDR2 SYGVNS. The V gene lost 5 bases and the J gene lost 13 bases, with 14 bases spanning the gap. The CDR3 spans 11 residues. DNA of the CDR3: TGTGCCAGCAGTTCTCGGGGGAAGCGCACCTTC. As protein: CASSSRGKRTF.

This clonotype was observed a handful of times. The V call is TRBV19, the J call TRBJ1-1; unclear D gene. The V end was cut by 0 bases, the J end by 3 bases, with 17 bases between. This CDR3 region has 17 residues. Germline V gene lookup returns CDR1 LNHDA and CDR2 SQIVND (reference sequence). CDR3 in amino acids: CASSIDGSKTHDTEAFF. The CDR3 nucleotides are TGTGCCAGTAGTATAGATGGCAGTAAGACCCACGACACTGAAGCTTTCTTT.

Here the CDR3 DNA reads TGTGCCAGCAGTTCCCAATCCGGACTAGATTGGGGTCAGCCCCAGCATTTT. Its translation: CASSSQSGLDWGQPQHF. The chain combines TRBV7-2 with TRBJ1-5; unclear D gene. V lost 6 bases, J lost 6 bases, and 24 bases lay in between. CDR1 and CDR2 from the germline V gene are SGHTA and FQGNSA. This CDR3 has 17 residues.

This clonotype was detected ten times or more. The V call is TRBV2, the J call TRBJ1-5, with D hard to call. In germline, CDR1 is SNHLY, CDR2 FYNNEI. V was pared by 0 bases and J by 2 bases, with 8 bases between. The CDR3 is 15 amino acids. The CDR3 DNA is TGTGCCAGCAGTGAAGCGCTTCTCGGCAATCAGCCCCAGCATTTT. Residues: CASSEALLGNQPQHF.

The genes are TRBV10-3 and TRBJ2-1, with 9 bases matching TRBD2. Germline V gene lookup returns CDR1 ENHRY and CDR2 SYGVKD. The trim removed 0 bases at V and 4 bases at J, leaving 7 bases unmatched. The CDR3 runs 17 residues. In DNA, the CDR3 is TGTGCCATCAGTGAGTCGAATGAGACTAGCGGTTACAATGAGCAGTTCTTC. It translates to CAISESNETSGYNEQFF.

This clonotype has ten or more counts. The rearrangement joins TRBV29-1 to TRBJ1-1, with D unclear. The CDR3 runs to 12 residues. V shed 6 bases and J shed 2 bases, with 10 bases lying between them. Per germline, CDR1 SQVTM and CDR2 ANQGSEA. The CDR3 here is CSVLQDNTEAFF. DNA of the CDR3: TGCAGCGTGCTCCAGGATAACACTGAAGCTTTCTTT.

J is TRBJ2-1 and V is TRBV10-3; D may be TRBD1 (7 bases). Trimming removed 6 bases from V and 9 bases from J, with 15 bases in between. Germline assignment: CDR1 ENHRY and CDR2 SYGVKD. The length of the CDR3 is 13 residues. In DNA, the CDR3 is TGTGCCATCAGGGGGGGACAGTCGGCTGAGCAGTTCTTC. Amino acid sequence: CAIRGGQSAEQFF.

This clonotype was counted a few times. The chain combines TRBV14 with TRBJ2-3; TRBD1 might be the D (7 bases). The CDR3 contains 13 residues. Looked up from germline, CDR1 is SGHDN and CDR2 is FVKESK. V shed 7 bases and J shed 5 bases, with 13 bases lying between them. The CDR3 coding sequence is TGTGCCAGCAACAGGGGACTTGGAGATACGCAGTATTTT. Its protein product is CASNRGLGDTQYF.

This sequence joins TRBV5-1 and TRBJ1-4; maybe TRBD1 (6 bases). The CDR3 totals 16 residues. The ends were cut back, 4 bases at V and 0 bases at J, with 13 bases in the middle. Looked up from germline, CDR1 is SGHRS and CDR2 is YFSETQ. CDR3 in DNA: TGCGCCAGCAGCCGGGGCAGGACAGCAACTAATGAAAAACTGTTTTTT. The encoded protein is CASSRGRTATNEKLFF.

The CDR3 sequence: CSARRETGGSNQPQHF. CDR3 bases: TGCAGTGCTAGAAGGGAGACAGGGGGTAGCAATCAGCCCCAGCATTTT. The chain recombines TRBV20-1 with TRBJ1-5; 9 bases match TRBD1. V shed 2 bases, J shed 0 bases, and the junction held 5 bases outside the gene matches. The V gene's germline CDR1 is DFQATT and CDR2 SNEGSKA (reference sequence). This CDR3 region has 16 residues.

This chain connects TRBV18 to TRBJ1-1; 7 nucleotides line up with TRBD1. The CDR3 runs to 16 residues. Germline V gene data show CDR1 as KGHSH and CDR2 as LQKENI. V trimming: 3 bases; J trimming: 0 bases; junction bases outside the gene matches: 7. The CDR3 sequence is CASSPGQSSMNTEAFF. The CDR3 DNA follows: TGTGCCAGCTCACCGGGACAGTCAAGCATGAACACTGAAGCTTTCTTT.

This clonotype was seen a handful of times. The rearrangement links TRBV20-1 to TRBJ1-1; D unresolved. The ends were cut back, 2 bases at V and 4 bases at J, with 11 bases in the middle. CDR3 size: 13 residues. Germline V gene sequence: CDR1 DFQATT, CDR2 SNEGSKA (reference sequence). The CDR3 DNA sequence: TGCAGTGCTAGATATGCGGGGTCCACTGAAGCTTTCTTT. Translated: CSARYAGSTEAFF.

The CDR3 sequence: CASRFAQNTEAFF. As DNA, the CDR3 is TGTGCCAGCAGATTTGCACAAAACACTGAAGCTTTCTTT. The genes are TRBV27 and TRBJ1-1, with no clear D. This CDR3 has 13 amino acids. Germline CDR1 is MNHEY and CDR2 is SMNVEV (reference sequence). V dropped 6 bases and J dropped 2 bases, with 10 bases sitting between them.